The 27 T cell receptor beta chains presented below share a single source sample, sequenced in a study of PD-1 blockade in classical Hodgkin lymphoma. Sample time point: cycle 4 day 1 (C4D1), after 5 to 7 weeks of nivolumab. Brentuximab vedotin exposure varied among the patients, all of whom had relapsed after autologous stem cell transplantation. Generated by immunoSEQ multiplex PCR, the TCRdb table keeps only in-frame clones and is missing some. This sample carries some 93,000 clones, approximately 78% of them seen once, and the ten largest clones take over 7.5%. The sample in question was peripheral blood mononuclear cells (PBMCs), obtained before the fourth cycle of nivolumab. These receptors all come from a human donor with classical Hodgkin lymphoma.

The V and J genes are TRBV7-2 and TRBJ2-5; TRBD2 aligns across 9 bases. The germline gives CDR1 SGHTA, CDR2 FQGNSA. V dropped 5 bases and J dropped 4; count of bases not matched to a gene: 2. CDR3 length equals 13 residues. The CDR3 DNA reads TGTGCCAGCAGCGTTAGCGGGAGAGAGACCCAGTACTTC. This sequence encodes CASSVSGRETQYF.

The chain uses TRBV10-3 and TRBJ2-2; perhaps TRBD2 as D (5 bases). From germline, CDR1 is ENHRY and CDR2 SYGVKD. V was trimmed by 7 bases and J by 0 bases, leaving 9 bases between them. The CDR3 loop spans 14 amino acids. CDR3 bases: TGTGCCATCAAAGGGAGCCCGAACACCGGGGAGCTGTTTTTT. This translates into CAIKGSPNTGELFF.

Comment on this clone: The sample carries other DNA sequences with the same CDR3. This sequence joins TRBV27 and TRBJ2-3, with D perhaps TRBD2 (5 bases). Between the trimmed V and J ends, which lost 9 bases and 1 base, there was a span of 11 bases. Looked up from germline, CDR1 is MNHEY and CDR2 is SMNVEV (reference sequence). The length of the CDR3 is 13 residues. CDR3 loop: CASRGSGTDTQYF. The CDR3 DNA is TGTGCCAGTCGCGGTAGCGGCACAGATACGCAGTATTTT.

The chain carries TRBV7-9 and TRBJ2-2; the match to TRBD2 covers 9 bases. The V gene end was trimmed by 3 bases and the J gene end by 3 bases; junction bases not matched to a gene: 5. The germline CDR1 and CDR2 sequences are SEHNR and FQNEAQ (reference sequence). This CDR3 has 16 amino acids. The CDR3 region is CASSFSLAGYTGELFF. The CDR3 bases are TGTGCCAGCAGCTTTAGCCTAGCGGGGTACACCGGGGAGCTGTTTTTT.

CDR3 in amino acids: CATSPWDRGLQETQYF. The CDR3 DNA reads TGTGCCACCAGCCCCTGGGACAGGGGACTCCAAGAGACCCAGTACTTC. V and J are TRBV15 and TRBJ2-5, with TRBD1 matching over 10 bases. With V trimmed by 5 bases and J by 1 base, 7 bases remained unmatched. From germline, CDR1 is LNHNV and CDR2 YYDKDF (reference sequence). This CDR3 spans 16 amino acids.

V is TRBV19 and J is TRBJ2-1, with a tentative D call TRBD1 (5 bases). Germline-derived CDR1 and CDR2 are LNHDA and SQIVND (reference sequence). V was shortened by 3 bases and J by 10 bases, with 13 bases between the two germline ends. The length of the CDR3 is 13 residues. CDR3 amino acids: CASSIYTQGEQFF. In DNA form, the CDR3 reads TGTGCCAGTAGTATTTATACCCAGGGAGAGCAGTTCTTC.

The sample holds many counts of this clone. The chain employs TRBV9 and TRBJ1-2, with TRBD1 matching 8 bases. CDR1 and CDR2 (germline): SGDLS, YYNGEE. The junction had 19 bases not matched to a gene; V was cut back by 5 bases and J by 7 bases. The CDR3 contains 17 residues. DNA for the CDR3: TGTGCCAGCAGTCTAACTGCCGCAGGGGGCGGATTAAGTGGCTACACCTTC. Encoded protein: CASSLTAAGGGLSGYTF.

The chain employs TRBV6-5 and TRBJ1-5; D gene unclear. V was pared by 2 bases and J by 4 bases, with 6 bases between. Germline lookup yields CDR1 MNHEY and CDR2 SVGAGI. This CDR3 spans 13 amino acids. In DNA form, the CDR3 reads TGTGCCAGCAGTTACGCGGTAAATCAGCCCCAGCATTTT. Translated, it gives CASSYAVNQPQHF.

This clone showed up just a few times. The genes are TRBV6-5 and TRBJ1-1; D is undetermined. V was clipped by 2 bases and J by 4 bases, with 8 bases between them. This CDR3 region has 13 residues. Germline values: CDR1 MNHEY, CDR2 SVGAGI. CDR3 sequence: CASSYGPLTEAFF. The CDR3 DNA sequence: TGTGCCAGCAGTTACGGTCCTCTCACTGAAGCTTTCTTT.

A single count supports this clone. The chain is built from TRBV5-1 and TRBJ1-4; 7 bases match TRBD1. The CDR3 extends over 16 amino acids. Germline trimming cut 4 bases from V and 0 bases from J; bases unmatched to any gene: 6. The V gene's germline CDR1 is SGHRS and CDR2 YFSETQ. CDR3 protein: CASSQWTGPTNEKLFF. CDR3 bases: TGCGCCAGCAGCCAGTGGACAGGACCAACTAATGAAAAACTGTTTTTT.

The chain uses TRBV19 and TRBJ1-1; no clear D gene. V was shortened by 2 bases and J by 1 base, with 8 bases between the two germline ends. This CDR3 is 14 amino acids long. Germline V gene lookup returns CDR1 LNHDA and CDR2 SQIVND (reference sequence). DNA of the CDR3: TGTGCCAGTAGTATACGGTTTGCGAACACTGAAGCTTTCTTT. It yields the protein CASSIRFANTEAFF.

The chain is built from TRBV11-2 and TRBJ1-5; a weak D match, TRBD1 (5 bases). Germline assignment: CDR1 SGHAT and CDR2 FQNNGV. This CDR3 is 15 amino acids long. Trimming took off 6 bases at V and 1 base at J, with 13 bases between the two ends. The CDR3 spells CASRAGFLSNQPQHF. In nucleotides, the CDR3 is TGTGCCAGCAGGGCAGGGTTCTTGAGCAATCAGCCCCAGCATTTT.

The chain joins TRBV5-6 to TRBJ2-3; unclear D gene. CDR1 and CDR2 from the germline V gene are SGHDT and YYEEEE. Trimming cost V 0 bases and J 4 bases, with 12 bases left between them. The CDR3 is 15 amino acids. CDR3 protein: CASSLDGPWADTQYF. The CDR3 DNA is TGTGCCAGCAGCTTGGACGGCCCCTGGGCAGATACGCAGTATTTT.

The CDR3, as DNA: TGTGCCAGCAGCTTAGACTTTTGGGCAGGGACCCAGTACTTC. Protein sequence: CASSLDFWAGTQYF. V is TRBV7-6 and J is TRBJ2-5; D not certain. Trimming pared 1 base from V and 7 bases from J, leaving 13 bases between. From germline, CDR1 is SGHVS and CDR2 FNYEAQ. The CDR3 covers 14 residues.

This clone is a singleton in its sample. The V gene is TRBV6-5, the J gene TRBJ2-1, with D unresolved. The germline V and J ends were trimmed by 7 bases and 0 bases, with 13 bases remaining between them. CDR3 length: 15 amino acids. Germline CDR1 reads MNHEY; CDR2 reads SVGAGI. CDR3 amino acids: CASTLDYGSYNEQFF. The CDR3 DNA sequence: TGTGCCAGCACCTTAGATTATGGCTCCTACAATGAGCAGTTCTTC.

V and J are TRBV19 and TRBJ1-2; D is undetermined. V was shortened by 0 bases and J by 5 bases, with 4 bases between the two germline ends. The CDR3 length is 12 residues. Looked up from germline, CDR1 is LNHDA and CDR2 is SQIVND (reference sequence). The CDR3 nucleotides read TGTGCCAGTAGTATAGATGAATATGGCTACACCTTC. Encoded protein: CASSIDEYGYTF.

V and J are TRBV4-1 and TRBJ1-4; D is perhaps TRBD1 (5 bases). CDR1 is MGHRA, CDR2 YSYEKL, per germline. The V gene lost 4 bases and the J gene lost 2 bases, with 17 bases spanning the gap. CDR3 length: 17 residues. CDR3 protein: CASSPNEGSRTNEKLFF. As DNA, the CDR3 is TGCGCCAGCAGCCCAAACGAGGGGTCCCGCACTAATGAAAAACTGTTTTTT.

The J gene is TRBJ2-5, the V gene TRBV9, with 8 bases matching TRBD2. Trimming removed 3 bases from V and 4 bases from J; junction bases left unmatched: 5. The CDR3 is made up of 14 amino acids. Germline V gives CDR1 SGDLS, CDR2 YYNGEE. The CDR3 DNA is TGTGCCAGCAGCGCCGGACTAGCAGGAGAGACCCAGTACTTC. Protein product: CASSAGLAGETQYF.

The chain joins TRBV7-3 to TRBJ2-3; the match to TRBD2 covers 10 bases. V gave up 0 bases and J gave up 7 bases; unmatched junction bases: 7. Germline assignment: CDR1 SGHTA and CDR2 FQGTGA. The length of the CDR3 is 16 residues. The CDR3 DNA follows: TGTGCCAGCAGCTTAACTAGCGGGAGGTCTGCAAATACGCAGTATTTT. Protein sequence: CASSLTSGRSANTQYF.

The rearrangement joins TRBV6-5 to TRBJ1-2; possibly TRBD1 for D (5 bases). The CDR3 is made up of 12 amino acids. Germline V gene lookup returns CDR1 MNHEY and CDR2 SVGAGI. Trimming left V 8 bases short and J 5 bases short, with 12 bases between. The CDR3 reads CASASGNYGYTF. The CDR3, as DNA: TGTGCCAGCGCCTCAGGGAATTATGGCTACACCTTC.

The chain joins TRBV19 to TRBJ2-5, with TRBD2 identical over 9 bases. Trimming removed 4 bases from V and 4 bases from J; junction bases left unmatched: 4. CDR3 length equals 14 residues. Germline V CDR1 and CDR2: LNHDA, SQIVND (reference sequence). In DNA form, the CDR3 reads TGTGCCAGTAGTAGCGGGGGGGCCGGAGAGACCCAGTACTTC. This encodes CASSSGGAGETQYF.

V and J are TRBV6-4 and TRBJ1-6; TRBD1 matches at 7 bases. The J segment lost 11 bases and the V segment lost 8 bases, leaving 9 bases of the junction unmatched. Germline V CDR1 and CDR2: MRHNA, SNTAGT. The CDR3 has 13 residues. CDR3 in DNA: TGTGCCAGCTACCGACAGGGTACAGCACCCCTCCACTTT. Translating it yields CASYRQGTAPLHF.

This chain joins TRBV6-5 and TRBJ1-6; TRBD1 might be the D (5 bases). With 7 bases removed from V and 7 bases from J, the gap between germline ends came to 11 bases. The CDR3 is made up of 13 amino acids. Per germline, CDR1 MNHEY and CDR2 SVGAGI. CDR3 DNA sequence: TGTGCCAGCAAACGAGGGGCCAATTCACCCCTCCACTTT. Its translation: CASKRGANSPLHF.

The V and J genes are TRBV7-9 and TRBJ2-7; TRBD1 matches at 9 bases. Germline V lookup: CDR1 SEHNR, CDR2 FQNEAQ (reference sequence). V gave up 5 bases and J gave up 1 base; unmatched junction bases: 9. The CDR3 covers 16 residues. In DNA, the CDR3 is TGTGCCAGCAGCCATCCGGGACAGGGAATTTCCTACGAGCAGTACTTC. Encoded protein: CASSHPGQGISYEQYF.

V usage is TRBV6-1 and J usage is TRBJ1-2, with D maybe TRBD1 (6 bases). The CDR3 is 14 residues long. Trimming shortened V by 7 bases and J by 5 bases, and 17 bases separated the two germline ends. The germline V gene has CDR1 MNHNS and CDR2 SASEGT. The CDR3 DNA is TGTGCCAGCACCCAGGGTCGGGGGCCGTATGGCTACACCTTC. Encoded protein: CASTQGRGPYGYTF.

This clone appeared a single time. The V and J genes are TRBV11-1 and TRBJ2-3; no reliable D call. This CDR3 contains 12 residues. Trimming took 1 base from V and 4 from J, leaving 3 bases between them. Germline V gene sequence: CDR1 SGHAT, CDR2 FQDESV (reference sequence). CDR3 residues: CASSLGADTQYF. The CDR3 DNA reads TGTGCCAGCAGCTTAGGGGCAGATACGCAGTATTTT. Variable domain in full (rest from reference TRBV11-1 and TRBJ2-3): EAEVAQSPRYKITEKSQAVAFWCDPISGHATLYWYRQILGQGPELLVQFQDESVVDDSQLPKDRFSAERLKGVDSTLKIQPAELGDSAMYLCASSLGADTQYFGPGTRLTVL.

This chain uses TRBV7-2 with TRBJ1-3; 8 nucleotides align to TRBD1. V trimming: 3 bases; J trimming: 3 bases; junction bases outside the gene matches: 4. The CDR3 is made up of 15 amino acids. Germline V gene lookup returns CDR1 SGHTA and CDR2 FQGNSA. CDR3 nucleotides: TGTGCCAGCAGCTTTGGCAGGGGGCTTGGAAACACCATATATTTT. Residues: CASSFGRGLGNTIYF.